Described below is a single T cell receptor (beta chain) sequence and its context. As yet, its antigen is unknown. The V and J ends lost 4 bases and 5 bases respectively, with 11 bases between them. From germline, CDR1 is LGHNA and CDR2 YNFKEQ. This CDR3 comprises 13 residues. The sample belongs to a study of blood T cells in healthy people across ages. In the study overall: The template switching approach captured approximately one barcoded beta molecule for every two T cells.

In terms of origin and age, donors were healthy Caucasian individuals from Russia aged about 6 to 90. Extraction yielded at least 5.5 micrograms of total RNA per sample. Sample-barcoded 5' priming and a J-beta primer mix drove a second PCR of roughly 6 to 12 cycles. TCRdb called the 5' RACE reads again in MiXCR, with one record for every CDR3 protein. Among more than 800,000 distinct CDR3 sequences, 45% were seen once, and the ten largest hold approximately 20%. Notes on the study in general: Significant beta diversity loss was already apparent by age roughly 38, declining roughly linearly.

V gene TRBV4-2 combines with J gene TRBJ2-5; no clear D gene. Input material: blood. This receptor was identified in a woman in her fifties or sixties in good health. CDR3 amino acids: CASSRERTETQYF. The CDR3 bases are TGTGCCAGCAGCCGAGAACGAACGGAGACCCAGTACTTC.